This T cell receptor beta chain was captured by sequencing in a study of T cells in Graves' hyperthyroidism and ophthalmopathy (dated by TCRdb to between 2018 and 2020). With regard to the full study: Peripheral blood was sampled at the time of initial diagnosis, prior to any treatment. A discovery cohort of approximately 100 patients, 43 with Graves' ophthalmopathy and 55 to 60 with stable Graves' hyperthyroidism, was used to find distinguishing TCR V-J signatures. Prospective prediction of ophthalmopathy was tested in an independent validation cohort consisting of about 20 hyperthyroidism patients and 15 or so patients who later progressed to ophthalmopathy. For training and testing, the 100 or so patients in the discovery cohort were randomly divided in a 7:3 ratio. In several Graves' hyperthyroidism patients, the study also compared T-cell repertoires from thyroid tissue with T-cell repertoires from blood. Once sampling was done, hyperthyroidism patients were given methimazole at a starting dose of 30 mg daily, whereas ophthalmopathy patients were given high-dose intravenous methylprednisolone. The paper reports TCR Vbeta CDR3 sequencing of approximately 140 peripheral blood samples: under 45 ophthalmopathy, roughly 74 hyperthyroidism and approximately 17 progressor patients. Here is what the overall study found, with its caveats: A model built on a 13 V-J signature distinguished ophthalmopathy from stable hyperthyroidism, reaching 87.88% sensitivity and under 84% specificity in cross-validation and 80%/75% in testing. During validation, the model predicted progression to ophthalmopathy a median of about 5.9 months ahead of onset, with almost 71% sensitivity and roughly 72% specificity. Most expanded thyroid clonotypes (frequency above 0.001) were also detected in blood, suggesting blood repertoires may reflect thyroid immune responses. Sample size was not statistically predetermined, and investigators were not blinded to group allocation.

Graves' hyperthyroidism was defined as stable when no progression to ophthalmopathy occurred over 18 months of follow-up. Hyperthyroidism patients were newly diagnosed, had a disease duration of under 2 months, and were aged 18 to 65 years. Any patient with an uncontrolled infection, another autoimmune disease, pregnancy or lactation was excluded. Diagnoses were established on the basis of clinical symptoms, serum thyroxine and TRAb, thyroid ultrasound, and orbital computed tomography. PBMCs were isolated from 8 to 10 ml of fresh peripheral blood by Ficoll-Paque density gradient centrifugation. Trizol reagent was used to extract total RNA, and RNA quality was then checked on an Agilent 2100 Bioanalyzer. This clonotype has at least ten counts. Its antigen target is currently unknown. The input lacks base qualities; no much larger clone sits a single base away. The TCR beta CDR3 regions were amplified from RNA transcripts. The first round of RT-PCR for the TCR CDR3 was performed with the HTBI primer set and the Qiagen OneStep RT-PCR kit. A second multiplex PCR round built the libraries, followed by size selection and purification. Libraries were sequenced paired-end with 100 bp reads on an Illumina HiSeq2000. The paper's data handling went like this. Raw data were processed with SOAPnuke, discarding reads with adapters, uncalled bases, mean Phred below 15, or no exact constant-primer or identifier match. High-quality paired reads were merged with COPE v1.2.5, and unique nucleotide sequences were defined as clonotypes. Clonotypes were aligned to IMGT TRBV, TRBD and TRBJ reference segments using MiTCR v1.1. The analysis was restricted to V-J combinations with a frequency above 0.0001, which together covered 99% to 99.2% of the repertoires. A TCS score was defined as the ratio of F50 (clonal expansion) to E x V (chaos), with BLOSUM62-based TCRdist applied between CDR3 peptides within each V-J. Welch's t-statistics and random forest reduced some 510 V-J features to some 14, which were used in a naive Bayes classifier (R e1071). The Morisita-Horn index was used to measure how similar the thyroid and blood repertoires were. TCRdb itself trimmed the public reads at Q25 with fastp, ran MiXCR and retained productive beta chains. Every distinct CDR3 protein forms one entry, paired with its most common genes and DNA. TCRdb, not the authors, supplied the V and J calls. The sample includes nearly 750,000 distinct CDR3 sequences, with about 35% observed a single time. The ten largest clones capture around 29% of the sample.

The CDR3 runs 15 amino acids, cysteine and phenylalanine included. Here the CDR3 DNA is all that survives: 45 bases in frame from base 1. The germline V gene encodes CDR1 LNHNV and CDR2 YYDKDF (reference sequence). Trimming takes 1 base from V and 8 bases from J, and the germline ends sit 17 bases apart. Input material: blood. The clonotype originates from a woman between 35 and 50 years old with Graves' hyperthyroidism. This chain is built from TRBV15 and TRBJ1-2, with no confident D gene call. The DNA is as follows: TGTGCCACCAGCAGAGGGCAGCCAGATTTGGAAGGCTACACCTTC. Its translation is CATSRGQPDLEGYTF.